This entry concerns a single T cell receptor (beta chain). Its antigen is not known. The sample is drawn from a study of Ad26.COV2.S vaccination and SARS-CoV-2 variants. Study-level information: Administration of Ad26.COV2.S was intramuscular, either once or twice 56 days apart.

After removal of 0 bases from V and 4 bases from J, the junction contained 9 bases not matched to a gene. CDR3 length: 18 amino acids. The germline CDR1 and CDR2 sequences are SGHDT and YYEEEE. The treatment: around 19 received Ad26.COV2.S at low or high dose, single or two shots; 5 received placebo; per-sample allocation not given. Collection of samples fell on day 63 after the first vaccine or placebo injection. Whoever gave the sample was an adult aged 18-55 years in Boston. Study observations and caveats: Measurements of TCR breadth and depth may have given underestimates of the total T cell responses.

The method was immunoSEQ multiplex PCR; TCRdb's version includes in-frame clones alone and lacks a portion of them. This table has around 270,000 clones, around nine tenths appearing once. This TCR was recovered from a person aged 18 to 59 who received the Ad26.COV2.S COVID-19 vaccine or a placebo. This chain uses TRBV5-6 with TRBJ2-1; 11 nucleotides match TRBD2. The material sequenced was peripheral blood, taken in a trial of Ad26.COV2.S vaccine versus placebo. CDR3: CASSLEGSGRAGYNEQFF. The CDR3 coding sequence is TGTGCCAGCAGCTTGGAGGGTAGCGGGAGGGCCGGGTACAATGAGCAGTTCTTC.